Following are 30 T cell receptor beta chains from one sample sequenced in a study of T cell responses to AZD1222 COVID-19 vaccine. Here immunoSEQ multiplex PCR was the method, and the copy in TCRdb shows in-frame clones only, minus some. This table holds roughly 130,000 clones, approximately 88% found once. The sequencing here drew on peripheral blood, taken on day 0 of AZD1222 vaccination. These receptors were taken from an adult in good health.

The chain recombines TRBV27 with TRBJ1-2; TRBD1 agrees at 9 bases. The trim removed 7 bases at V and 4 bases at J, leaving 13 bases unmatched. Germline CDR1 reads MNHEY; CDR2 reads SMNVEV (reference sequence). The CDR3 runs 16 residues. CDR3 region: CASIELGGQGAYGYTF. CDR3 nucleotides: TGTGCCAGCATCGAACTCGGGGGACAGGGAGCCTATGGCTACACCTTC.

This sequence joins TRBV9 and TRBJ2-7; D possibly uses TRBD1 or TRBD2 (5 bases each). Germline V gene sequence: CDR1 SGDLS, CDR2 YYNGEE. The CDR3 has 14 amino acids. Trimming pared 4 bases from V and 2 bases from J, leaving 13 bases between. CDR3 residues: CASSNRDGPYEQYF. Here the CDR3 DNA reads TGTGCCAGCAGCAACCGGGACGGGCCCTACGAGCAGTACTTC. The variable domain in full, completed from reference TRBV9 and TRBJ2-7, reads DSGVTQTPKHLITATGQRVTLRCSPRSGDLSVYWYQQSLDQGLQFLIQYYNGEERAKGNILERFSAQQFPDLHSELNLSSLELGDSALYFCASSNRDGPYEQYFGPGTRLTVT.

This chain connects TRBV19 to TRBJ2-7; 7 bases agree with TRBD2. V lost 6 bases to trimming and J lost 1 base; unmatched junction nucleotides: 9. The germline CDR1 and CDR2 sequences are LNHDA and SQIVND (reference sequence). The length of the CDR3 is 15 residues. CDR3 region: CASRLRDYPSYEQYF. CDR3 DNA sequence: TGTGCCAGTAGACTCCGGGACTACCCATCCTACGAGCAGTACTTC. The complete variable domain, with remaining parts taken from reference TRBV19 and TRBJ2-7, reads DGGITQSPKYLFRKEGQNVTLSCEQNLNHDAMYWYRQDPGQGLRLIYYSQIVNDFQKGDIAEGYSVSREKKESFPLTVTSAQKNPTAFYLCASRLRDYPSYEQYFGPGTRLTVT.

This CDR3 reads CSYLVAHEQYF. In DNA, the CDR3 is TGCAGCTACTTAGTTGCCCACGAGCAGTACTTC. The V call is TRBV29-1, the J call TRBJ2-7; D unclear. The CDR3 is 11 amino acids. With 8 bases removed from V and 5 bases from J, the gap between germline ends came to 13 bases. Germline values: CDR1 SQVTM, CDR2 ANQGSEA.

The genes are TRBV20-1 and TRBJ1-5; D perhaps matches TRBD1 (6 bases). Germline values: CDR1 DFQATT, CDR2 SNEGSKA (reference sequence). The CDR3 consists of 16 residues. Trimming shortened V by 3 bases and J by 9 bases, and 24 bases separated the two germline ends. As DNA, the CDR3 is TGCAGTGCTAGTTATTCCGGGGGCGCCCGGGGAGGGCCCCAGCATTTT. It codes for CSASYSGGARGGPQHF.

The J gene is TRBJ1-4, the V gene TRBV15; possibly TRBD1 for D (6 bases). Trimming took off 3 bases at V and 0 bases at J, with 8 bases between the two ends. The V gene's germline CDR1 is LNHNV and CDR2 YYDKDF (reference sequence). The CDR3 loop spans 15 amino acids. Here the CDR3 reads CATSRRTATNEKLFF. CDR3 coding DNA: TGTGCCACCAGCAGGAGGACAGCAACTAATGAAAAACTGTTTTTT.

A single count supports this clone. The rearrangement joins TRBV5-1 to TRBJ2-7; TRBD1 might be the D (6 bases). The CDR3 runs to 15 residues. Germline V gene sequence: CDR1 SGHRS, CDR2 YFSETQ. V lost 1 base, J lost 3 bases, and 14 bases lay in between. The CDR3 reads CASSLQGPPRYEQYF. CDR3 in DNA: TGCGCCAGCAGCTTGCAGGGGCCGCCCCGCTACGAGCAGTACTTC.

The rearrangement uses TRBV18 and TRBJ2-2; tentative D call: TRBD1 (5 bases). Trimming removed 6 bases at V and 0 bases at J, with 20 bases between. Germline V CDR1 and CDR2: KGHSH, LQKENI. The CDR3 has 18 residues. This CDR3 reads CASSRRLNRNSNTGELFF. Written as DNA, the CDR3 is TGTGCCAGCTCTCGGCGGCTAAACAGGAATTCGAACACCGGGGAGCTGTTTTTT.

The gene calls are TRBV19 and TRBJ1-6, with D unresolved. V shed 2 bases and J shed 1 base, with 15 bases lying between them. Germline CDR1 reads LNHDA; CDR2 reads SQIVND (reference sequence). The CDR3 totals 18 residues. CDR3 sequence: CASSIQNGGGSYNSPLHF. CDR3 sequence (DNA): TGTGCCAGTAGTATACAAAACGGTGGTGGATCCTATAATTCACCCCTCCACTTT.

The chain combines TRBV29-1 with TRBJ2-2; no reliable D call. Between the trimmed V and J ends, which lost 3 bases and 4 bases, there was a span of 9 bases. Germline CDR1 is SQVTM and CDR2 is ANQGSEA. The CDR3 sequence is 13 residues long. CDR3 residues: CSVDYGRTGELFF. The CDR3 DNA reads TGCAGCGTTGATTATGGGCGCACCGGGGAGCTGTTTTTT.

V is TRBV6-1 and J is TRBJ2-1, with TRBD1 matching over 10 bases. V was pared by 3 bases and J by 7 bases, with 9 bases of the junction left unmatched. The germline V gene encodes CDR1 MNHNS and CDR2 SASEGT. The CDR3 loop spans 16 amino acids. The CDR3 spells CASSDRDRGTKNEQFF. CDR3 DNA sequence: TGTGCCAGCAGTGACCGGGACAGGGGTACAAAGAATGAGCAGTTCTTC.

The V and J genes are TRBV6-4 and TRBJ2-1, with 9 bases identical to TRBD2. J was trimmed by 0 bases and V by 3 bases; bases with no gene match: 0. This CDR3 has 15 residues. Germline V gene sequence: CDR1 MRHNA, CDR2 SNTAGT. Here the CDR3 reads CASSEAGGSYNEQFF. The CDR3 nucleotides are TGTGCCAGCAGTGAAGCGGGGGGCTCCTACAATGAGCAGTTCTTC.

The CDR3 loop reads CASGGGGGNQPQHF. The CDR3 DNA reads TGCGCCAGCGGGGGGGGCGGAGGCAATCAGCCCCAGCATTTT. The chain joins TRBV10-2 to TRBJ1-5; a weak D match, TRBD1 (6 bases). V was trimmed by 8 bases and J by 2 bases, leaving 13 bases between them. The CDR3 length is 14 residues. Germline V gene lookup returns CDR1 WSHSY and CDR2 SAAADI.

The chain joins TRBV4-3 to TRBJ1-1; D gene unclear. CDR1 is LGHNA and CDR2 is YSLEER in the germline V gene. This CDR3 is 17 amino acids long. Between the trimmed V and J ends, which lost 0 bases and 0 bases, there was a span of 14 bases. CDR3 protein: CASSQDLSGLMNTEAFF. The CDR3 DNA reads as TGCGCCAGCAGCCAAGATCTTTCAGGTCTAATGAACACTGAAGCTTTCTTT.

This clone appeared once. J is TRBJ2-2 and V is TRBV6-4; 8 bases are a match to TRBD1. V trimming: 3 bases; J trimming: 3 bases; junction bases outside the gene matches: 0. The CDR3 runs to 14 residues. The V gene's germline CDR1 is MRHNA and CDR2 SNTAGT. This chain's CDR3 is CASSEQGDTGELFF. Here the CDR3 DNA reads TGTGCCAGCAGTGAACAGGGGGACACCGGGGAGCTGTTTTTT.

CDR3 sequence (DNA): TGTGCCAGTAGGACAAGACAGGGCATGAACACCGGGGAGCTGTTTTTT. This codes for CASRTRQGMNTGELFF. This rearrangement joins TRBV19 to TRBJ2-2, with TRBD1 matching 7 bases. V shed 6 bases, J shed 1 base, and the junction held 8 bases outside the gene matches. Germline V gene sequence: CDR1 LNHDA, CDR2 SQIVND (reference sequence). This CDR3 has 16 residues.

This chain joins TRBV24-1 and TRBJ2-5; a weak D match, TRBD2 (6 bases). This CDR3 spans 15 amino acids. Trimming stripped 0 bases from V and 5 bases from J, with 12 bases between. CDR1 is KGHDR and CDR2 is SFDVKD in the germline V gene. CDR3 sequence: CATSDLLAGRETQYF. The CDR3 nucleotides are TGTGCCACCAGTGATTTGCTAGCAGGGAGGGAGACCCAGTACTTC.

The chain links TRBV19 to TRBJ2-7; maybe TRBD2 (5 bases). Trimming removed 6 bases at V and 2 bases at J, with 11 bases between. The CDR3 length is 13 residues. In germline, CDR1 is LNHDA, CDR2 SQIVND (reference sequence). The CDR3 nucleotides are TGTGCCAGTAGCCAGGAGGCCCCCTACGAGCAGTACTTC. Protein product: CASSQEAPYEQYF.

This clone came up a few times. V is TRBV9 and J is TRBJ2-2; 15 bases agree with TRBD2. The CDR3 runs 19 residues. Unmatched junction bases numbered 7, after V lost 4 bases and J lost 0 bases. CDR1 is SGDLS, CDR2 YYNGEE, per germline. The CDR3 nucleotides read TGTGCCAGCAGCTCCCCCCGGACTAGCGGGAGGGCGAACACCGGGGAGCTGTTTTTT. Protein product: CASSSPRTSGRANTGELFF.

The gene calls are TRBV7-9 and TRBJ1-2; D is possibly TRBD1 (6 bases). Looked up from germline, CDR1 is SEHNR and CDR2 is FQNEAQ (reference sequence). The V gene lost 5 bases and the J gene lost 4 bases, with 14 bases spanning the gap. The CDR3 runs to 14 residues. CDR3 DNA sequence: TGTGCCAGCAGCCAGGACAGCGGCGGCTATGGCTACACCTTC. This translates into CASSQDSGGYGYTF.

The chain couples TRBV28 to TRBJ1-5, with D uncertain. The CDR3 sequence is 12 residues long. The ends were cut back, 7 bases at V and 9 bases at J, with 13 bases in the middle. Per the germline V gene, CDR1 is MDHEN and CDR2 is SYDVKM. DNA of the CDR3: TGTGCCAGCACCCTTCCCCGTGGGCCCCAGCATTTT. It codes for CASTLPRGPQHF.

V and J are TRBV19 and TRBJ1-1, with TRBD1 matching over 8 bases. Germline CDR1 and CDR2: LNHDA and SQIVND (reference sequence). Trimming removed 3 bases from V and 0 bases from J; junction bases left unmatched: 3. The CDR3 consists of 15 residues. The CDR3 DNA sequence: TGTGCCAGTAGTATCAGACAGGGGATGAACACTGAAGCTTTCTTT. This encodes CASSIRQGMNTEAFF.

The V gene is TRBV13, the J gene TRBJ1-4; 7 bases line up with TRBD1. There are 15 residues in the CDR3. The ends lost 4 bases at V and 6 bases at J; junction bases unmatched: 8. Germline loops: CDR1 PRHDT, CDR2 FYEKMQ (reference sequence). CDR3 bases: TGTGCCAGCAGCTCTCCGGGACAGAAGGATGAAAAACTGTTTTTT. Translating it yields CASSSPGQKDEKLFF.

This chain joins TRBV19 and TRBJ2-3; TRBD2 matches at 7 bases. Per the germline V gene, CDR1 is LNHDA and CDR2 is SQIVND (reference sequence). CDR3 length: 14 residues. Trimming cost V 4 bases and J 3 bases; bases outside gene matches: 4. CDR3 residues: CASSSGGITDTQYF. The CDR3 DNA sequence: TGTGCCAGTAGTAGCGGGGGAATAACAGATACGCAGTATTTT.

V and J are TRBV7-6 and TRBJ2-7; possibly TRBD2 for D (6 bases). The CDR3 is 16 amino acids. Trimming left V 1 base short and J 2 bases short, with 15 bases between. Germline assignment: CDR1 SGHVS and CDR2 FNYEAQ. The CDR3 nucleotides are TGTGCCAGCAGCTTAGTTCCAGGCGGGATGGCCTACGAGCAGTACTTC. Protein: CASSLVPGGMAYEQYF.

The CDR3 loop is CASSYGQGYEQYF. CDR3 DNA: TGTGCCAGCAGCTATGGACAGGGCTACGAGCAGTACTTC. The genes are TRBV2 and TRBJ2-7; 8 bases are a match to TRBD1. Per the germline V gene, CDR1 is SNHLY and CDR2 is FYNNEI. This CDR3 contains 13 residues. Unmatched junction bases numbered 4, after V lost 6 bases and J lost 3 bases.

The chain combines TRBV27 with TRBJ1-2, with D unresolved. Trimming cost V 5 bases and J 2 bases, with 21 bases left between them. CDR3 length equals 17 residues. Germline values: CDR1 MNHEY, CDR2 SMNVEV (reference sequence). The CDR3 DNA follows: TGTGCCAGCAGTCCCATCCGGGCGCACCTTCCCAACTATGGCTACACCTTC. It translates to CASSPIRAHLPNYGYTF.

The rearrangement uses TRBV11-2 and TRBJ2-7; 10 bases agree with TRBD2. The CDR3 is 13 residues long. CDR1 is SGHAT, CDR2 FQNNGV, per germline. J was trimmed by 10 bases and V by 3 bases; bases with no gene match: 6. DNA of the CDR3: TGTGCCAGCAGCTTGGAGGCTAGCGGGAGACAGTACTTC. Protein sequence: CASSLEASGRQYF.

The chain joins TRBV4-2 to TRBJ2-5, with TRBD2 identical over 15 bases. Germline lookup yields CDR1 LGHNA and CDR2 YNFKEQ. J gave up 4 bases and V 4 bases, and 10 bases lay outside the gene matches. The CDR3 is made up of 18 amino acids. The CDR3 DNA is TGTGCCAGCAGCCGTGGACTAGCGGGGGGGCCGGTTTTAGAGACCCAGTACTTC. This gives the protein CASSRGLAGGPVLETQYF.

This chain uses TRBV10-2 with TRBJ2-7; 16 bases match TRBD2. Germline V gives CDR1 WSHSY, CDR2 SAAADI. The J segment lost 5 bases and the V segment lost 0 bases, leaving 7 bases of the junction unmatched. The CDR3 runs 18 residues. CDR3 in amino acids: CASSESGLAGGPPHEQYF. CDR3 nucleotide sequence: TGCGCCAGCAGTGAGTCGGGACTAGCGGGAGGGCCTCCGCACGAGCAGTACTTC.